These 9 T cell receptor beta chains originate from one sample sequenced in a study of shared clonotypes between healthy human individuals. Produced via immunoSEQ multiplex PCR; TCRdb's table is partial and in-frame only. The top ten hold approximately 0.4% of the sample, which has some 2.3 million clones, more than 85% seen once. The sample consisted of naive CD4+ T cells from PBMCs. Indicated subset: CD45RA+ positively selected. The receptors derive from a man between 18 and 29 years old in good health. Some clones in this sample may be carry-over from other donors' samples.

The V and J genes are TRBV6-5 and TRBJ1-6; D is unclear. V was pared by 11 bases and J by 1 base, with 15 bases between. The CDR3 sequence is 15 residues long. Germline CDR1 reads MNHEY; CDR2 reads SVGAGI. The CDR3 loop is CAAGGLRSYNSPLHF. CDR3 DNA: TGTGCCGCCGGTGGGCTTCGTTCCTATAATTCACCCCTCCACTTT.

CDR3: CASSSQPGGNQPQHF. The CDR3 DNA reads TGTGCCAGCAGCTCCCAACCTGGGGGCAATCAGCCCCAGCATTTT. This rearrangement joins TRBV4-2 to TRBJ1-5; no firm D call. Trimming took 5 bases from V and 2 from J, leaving 13 bases between them. Germline V gene data show CDR1 as LGHNA and CDR2 as YNFKEQ. The CDR3 sequence is 15 residues long.

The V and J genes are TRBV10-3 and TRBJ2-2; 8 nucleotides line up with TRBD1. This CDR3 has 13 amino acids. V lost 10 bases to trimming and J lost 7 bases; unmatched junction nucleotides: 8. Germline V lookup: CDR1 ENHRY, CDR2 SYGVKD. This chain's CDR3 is CATRTGSIGELFF. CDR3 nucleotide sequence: TGTGCCACCCGGACAGGGTCGATCGGGGAGCTGTTTTTT.

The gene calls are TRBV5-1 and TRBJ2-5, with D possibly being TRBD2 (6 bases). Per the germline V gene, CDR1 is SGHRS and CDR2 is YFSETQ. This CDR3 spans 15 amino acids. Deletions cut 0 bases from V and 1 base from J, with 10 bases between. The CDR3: CASSLGDSGQETQYF. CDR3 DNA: TGCGCCAGCAGCTTGGGGGACTCCGGCCAAGAGACCCAGTACTTC.

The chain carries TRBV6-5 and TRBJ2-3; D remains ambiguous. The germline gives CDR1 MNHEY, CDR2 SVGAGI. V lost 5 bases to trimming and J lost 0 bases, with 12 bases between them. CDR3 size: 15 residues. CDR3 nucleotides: TGTGCCAGCAGTATACGAGCGACTAGCACAGATACGCAGTATTTT. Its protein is CASSIRATSTDTQYF.

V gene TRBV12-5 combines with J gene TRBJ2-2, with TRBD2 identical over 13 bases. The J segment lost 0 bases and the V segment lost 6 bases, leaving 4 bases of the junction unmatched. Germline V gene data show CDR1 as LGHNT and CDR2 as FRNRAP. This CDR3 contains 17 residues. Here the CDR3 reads CASGVLAGGPNTGELFF. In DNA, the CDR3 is TGTGCTAGTGGGGTACTAGCGGGAGGGCCGAACACCGGGGAGCTGTTTTTT.

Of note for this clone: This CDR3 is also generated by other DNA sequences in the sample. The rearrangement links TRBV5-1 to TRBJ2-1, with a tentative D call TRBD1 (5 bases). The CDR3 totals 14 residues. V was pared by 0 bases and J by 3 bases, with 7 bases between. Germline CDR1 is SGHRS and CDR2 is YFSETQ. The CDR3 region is CASSLGTLYNEQFF. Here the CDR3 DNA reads TGCGCCAGCAGCTTGGGGACACTCTACAATGAGCAGTTCTTC.

CDR3 nucleotide sequence: TGTGCCAGCAGCATAGGCGGGAGGGCCTACAATGAGCAGTTCTTC. Its protein product is CASSIGGRAYNEQFF. The J gene is TRBJ2-1, the V gene TRBV9; TRBD2 agrees at 9 bases. Germline V gene sequence: CDR1 SGDLS, CDR2 YYNGEE. After removal of 4 bases from V and 2 bases from J, the junction contained 4 bases not matched to a gene. This CDR3 region has 15 residues.

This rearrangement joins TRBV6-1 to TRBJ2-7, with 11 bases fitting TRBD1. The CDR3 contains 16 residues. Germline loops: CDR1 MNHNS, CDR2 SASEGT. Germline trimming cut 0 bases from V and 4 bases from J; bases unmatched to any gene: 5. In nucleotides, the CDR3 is TGTGCCAGCAGTGAAGCAGGGGGACAGGGGGTATACGAGCAGTACTTC. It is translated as CASSEAGGQGVYEQYF.